This is a list of T cell receptor beta chains from one sample in a study of shared clonotypes between healthy human individuals. Data came from immunoSEQ multiplex PCR; TCRdb stores just in-frame clones and leaves some out. The sample has 2 million to 2.5 million clones, about 92% seen once. Sequencing was carried out using naive CD4+ T cells from PBMCs. Source of these receptors: a young man in good health. Some clones in this sample may be carry-over from other donors' samples. The CDR3 runs from the conserved cysteine through the conserved F or W. Fields, in order: D gene, V gene, clone size, J gene, CDR3 protein, CDR3 DNA. D genes are given only for firm matches. Clone size is not always given. Where it is, it says once, few, many or a class for expanded clones.

>.|TRBV10-3|.|TRBJ2-7
CAISGGLREEQYF
TGTGCCATCAGTGGGGGGTTAAGGGAAGAGCAGTACTTC
>.|TRBV7-2|.|TRBJ1-4
CASSLVSVNEKLFF
TGTGCCAGCAGCTTAGTGTCAGTTAATGAAAAACTGTTTTTT
>TRBD2|TRBV4-1|.|TRBJ2-1
CASSQQIPSTSATRYNEQFF
TGCGCCAGCAGCCAGCAAATACCGTCAACTAGCGCCACCCGCTACAATGAGCAGTTCTTC
>TRBD2|TRBV28|.|TRBJ2-5
CASSLGGIGLAGTVETQYF
TGTGCCAGCAGTTTAGGGGGGATCGGACTAGCGGGAACGGTAGAGACCCAGTACTTC
>TRBD2|TRBV7-9|.|TRBJ2-7
CASSITSGPYEQYF
TGTGCCAGCAGCATTACTAGCGGACCCTACGAGCAGTACTTC
>TRBD2|TRBV5-1|.|TRBJ2-2
CASSLGHLAGNTGELFF
TGCGCCAGCAGCTTGGGGCATCTAGCGGGAAACACCGGGGAGCTGTTTTTT
>.|TRBV4-3|.|TRBJ2-2
CASSQDSAVGNTGELFF
TGCGCCAGCAGCCAAGATTCAGCCGTAGGGAACACCGGGGAGCTGTTTTTT
>.|TRBV2|.|TRBJ2-3
CASSSRRDTQYF
TGTGCCAGCAGTTCCAGGCGAGATACGCAGTATTTT
>.|TRBV19|.|TRBJ1-2
CASSIVGSSYGYTF
TGTGCCAGTAGTATAGTTGGCAGCTCCTATGGCTACACCTTC
>.|TRBV9|.|TRBJ2-3
CASSHDSVADTQYF
TGTGCCAGCAGCCATGATTCAGTCGCAGATACGCAGTATTTT
>.|TRBV29-1|.|TRBJ1-1
CSVRDLGQAFF
TGCAGCGTCAGGGACCTCGGTCAAGCTTTCTTT
>TRBD1|TRBV28|.|TRBJ1-1
CASSSGQGDTEAFF
TGTGCCAGCAGCTCCGGACAGGGAGACACTGAAGCTTTCTTT
>TRBD1|TRBV29-1|once|TRBJ1-2
CSVRTGTNYGYTF
TGCAGCGTGAGGACAGGAACCAACTATGGCTACACCTTC
>TRBD1|TRBV7-9|.|TRBJ2-2
CASSAGTGNTGELFF
TGTGCCAGCAGCGCCGGGACAGGGAACACCGGGGAGCTGTTTTTT
>.|TRBV7-9|few|TRBJ1-5
CASSLQGGVNQPQHF
TGTGCCAGCAGCTTGCAGGGAGGGGTCAATCAGCCCCAGCATTTT
>TRBD1|TRBV7-9|.|TRBJ2-2
CARSTSDRAGELFF
TGTGCCAGGTCCACCTCAGACAGGGCCGGGGAGCTGTTTTTT
>.|TRBV7-9|once|TRBJ2-1
CASSLEHEQFF
TGTGCCAGCAGCTTAGAACATGAGCAGTTCTTC
>.|TRBV7-8|.|TRBJ2-1
CASSHPRDYNEQFF
TGTGCCAGCAGCCACCCCAGGGATTACAATGAGCAGTTCTTC
>.|TRBV7-3|.|TRBJ2-7
CASSLDREHEQYF
TGTGCCAGCAGCTTAGATCGCGAACACGAGCAGTACTTC
>.|TRBV18|.|TRBJ2-2
CASSPPQRTGELFF
TGTGCCAGCTCACCACCCCAGCGCACCGGGGAGCTGTTTTTT
>.|TRBV6-1|.|TRBJ1-1
CASKAGTPLSRIF
TGTGCCAGCAAAGCCGGGACACCCCTGTCAAGAATCTTT
>.|TRBV19|few|TRBJ1-5
CASSGDRTRNQPQHF
TGTGCCAGTAGTGGCGACAGGACCCGCAATCAGCCCCAGCATTTT
>TRBD1|TRBV10-2|.|TRBJ1-1
CASMGQLNTEAFF
TGCGCCAGCATGGGACAGTTGAACACTGAAGCTTTCTTT
>.|TRBV30|.|TRBJ2-2
CAWISSQKRNTGELFF
TGTGCCTGGATTTCTTCCCAGAAAAGGAACACCGGGGAGCTGTTTTTT
>TRBD2|TRBV2|.|TRBJ2-3
CASSPEGGRASGRHTQYF
TGTGCCAGCAGTCCCGAGGGGGGTCGGGCTAGCGGGAGACATACGCAGTATTTT
>.|TRBV5-4|once|TRBJ1-1
CASSPTVGGRVRTEAFF
TGTGCCAGCAGCCCCACCGTCGGGGGTAGGGTTCGCACTGAAGCTTTCTTT
>.|TRBV5-4|.|TRBJ1-4
CASSLAIGDNEKLFF
TGTGCCAGCAGCTTGGCCATAGGGGATAATGAAAAACTGTTTTTT
>TRBD1|TRBV7-8|.|TRBJ2-1
CASSLRTGGSYNEQFF
TGTGCCAGCAGCCTAAGGACAGGTGGGTCCTACAATGAGCAGTTCTTC
>.|TRBV5-1|.|TRBJ1-2
CASSLGHGYYGYTF
TGCGCCAGCAGCTTGGGACACGGATACTATGGCTACACCTTC
>TRBD1|TRBV6-1|.|TRBJ1-2
CASEGQGGYGYTF
TGTGCCAGCGAGGGACAGGGCGGCTATGGCTACACCTTC
>TRBD1|TRBV15|.|TRBJ1-4
CATSRHINRGPNEKLFF
TGTGCCACCAGCAGGCACATAAACAGGGGGCCTAATGAAAAACTGTTTTTT
>TRBD1|TRBV18|.|TRBJ2-2
CASSPDREGGELFF
TGTGCCAGCTCACCCGACAGGGAAGGCGGGGAGCTGTTTTTT
>TRBD2|TRBV28|.|TRBJ2-3
CASSTQGGSTDTQYF
TGTGCCAGCAGTACCCAGGGAGGGAGCACAGATACGCAGTATTTT
>.|TRBV27|once|TRBJ2-7
CASSFRAVAYEQYF
TGTGCCAGCAGTTTTCGGGCAGTGGCCTACGAGCAGTACTTC
>TRBD2|TRBV28|.|TRBJ2-1
CASSLSLAGGHSYNEQFF
TGTGCCAGCAGTTTATCCTTAGCGGGAGGTCACTCCTACAATGAGCAGTTCTTC
>.|TRBV27|.|TRBJ1-3
CASSQGYSGNTIYF
TGTGCCAGCAGCCAGGGTTACTCTGGAAACACCATATATTTT
>.|TRBV14|.|TRBJ1-1
CASSQDPADNTEAFF
TGTGCCAGCAGCCAAGATCCGGCGGACAACACTGAAGCTTTCTTT
>.|TRBV11-2|.|TRBJ1-1
CASSSQMNTEAFF
TGTGCCAGCAGCTCCCAAATGAACACTGAAGCTTTCTTT
>.|TRBV5-4|.|TRBJ2-2
CASSSGAPNTGELFF
TGTGCCAGCAGCTCCGGTGCACCGAACACCGGGGAGCTGTTTTTT
>TRBD1|TRBV28|.|TRBJ2-2
CASWPQDRGTGELFF
TGTGCCAGTTGGCCACAGGACAGGGGGACCGGGGAGCTGTTTTTT
>TRBD1|TRBV6-1|.|TRBJ2-2
CASSEYRGRTGELFF
TGTGCCAGCAGTGAATACAGGGGACGGACCGGGGAGCTGTTTTTT
>.|TRBV7-9|.|TRBJ1-2
CASSLEAADYGYTF
TGTGCCAGCAGCTTAGAAGCGGCGGACTATGGCTACACCTTC
>.|TRBV12-5|.|TRBJ1-1
CASGSGTNTEAFF
TGTGCTAGTGGTTCGGGGACGAACACTGAAGCTTTCTTT
>.|TRBV28|.|TRBJ2-7
CASTRVPGSYEQYF
TGTGCCAGCACCCGGGTCCCGGGATCGTACGAGCAGTACTTC
>.|TRBV9|.|TRBJ2-5
CASSVGRGREQETQYF
TGTGCCAGCAGCGTAGGTAGGGGGCGGGAACAAGAGACCCAGTACTTC
>.|TRBV7-2|.|TRBJ1-4
CASSGTSHNEKLFF
TGTGCCAGCAGCGGAACTTCCCACAATGAAAAACTGTTTTTT
>.|TRBV18|.|TRBJ2-1
CASSPRGSYNEQFF
TGTGCCAGCTCACCGAGGGGGTCCTACAATGAGCAGTTCTTC
>TRBD1|TRBV4-1|.|TRBJ2-3
CASRRQGSDTDTQYF
TGCGCCAGCAGGCGACAGGGGTCCGATACAGATACGCAGTATTTT